One sample yielded the 24 T cell receptor beta chains listed below, sequenced in a study of graft-versus-host responses after intestinal transplantation. Here immunoSEQ multiplex PCR was the method, and the copy in TCRdb shows in-frame clones only, minus some. The sample lists 24,000 or so clones; less than 90% were seen once. The sample was PBMCs, taken around 29 days after intestinal transplant. These receptors all come from a human patient who received an intestinal transplant, so some T cells may come from the graft donor.

This clone was counted a few times. The chain uses TRBV25-1 and TRBJ2-1, with TRBD2 identical over 10 bases. Trimming took 4 bases from V and 9 from J; bases not matched to a gene: 6. The CDR3 extends over 14 amino acids. CDR1 and CDR2 from the germline V gene are MGHDK and SYGVNS. CDR3 nucleotide sequence: TGTGCCAGCAGTGGGGCCAGCGGGAGGGGTGAGCAGTTCTTC. As protein: CASSGASGRGEQFF. Full variable domain (rest looked up from reference TRBV25-1 and TRBJ2-1): EADIYQTPRYLVIGTGKKITLECSQTMGHDKMYWYQQDPGMELHLIHYSYGVNSTEKGDLSSESTVSRIRTEHFPLTLESARPSHTSQYLCASSGASGRGEQFFGPGTRLTVL.

The rearrangement links TRBV5-1 to TRBJ1-1; D ambiguous. CDR1 is SGHRS and CDR2 is YFSETQ in the germline V gene. The length of the CDR3 is 13 residues. Between the trimmed V and J ends, which lost 3 bases and 4 bases, there was a span of 10 bases. CDR3 bases: TGCGCCAGCAGCTACGGGGAGGGCACTGAAGCTTTCTTT. This codes for CASSYGEGTEAFF. The variable domain in full, with the rest retrieved from reference TRBV5-1 and TRBJ1-1, is KAGVTQTPRYLIKTRGQQVTLSCSPISGHRSVSWYQQTPGQGLQFLFEYFSETQRNKGNFPGRFSGRQFSNSRSEMNVSTLELGDSALYLCASSYGEGTEAFFGQGTRLTVV.

The rearrangement links TRBV7-9 to TRBJ2-7; TRBD2 matches 8 bases. The CDR3 is 16 residues long. V was pared by 5 bases and J by 3 bases, with 12 bases of the junction left unmatched. Germline V gene sequence: CDR1 SEHNR, CDR2 FQNEAQ (reference sequence). The CDR3 nucleotides read TGTGCCAGCAGCCCAAAGACTAGCGTCCATTTCTACGAGCAGTACTTC. Protein sequence: CASSPKTSVHFYEQYF.

The rearrangement links TRBV29-1 to TRBJ2-1; D may be TRBD1 or TRBD2 (6 bases each). The CDR3 consists of 18 residues. The V and J ends lost 2 bases and 1 base respectively, with 21 bases between them. Germline lookup yields CDR1 SQVTM and CDR2 ANQGSEA. CDR3 region: CSVESGAPDRRSYNEQFF. CDR3 bases: TGCAGCGTTGAATCGGGGGCCCCGGACAGACGGTCCTACAATGAGCAGTTCTTC.

The chain carries TRBV5-6 and TRBJ2-1; D call uncertain. CDR1 and CDR2 (germline): SGHDT, YYEEEE. The V end lost 2 bases, the J end lost 6 bases, and 9 bases lay between the germline ends. CDR3 length: 13 residues. For the CDR3, the DNA is TGTGCCAGCAGCTTTGTGATCGGCAATGAGCAGTTCTTC. This sequence encodes CASSFVIGNEQFF.

This clone was seen once. CDR3 in DNA: TGTGCCAGTACCTCGACAGGGAGCTCCTACGAGCAGTACTTC. Residues: CASTSTGSSYEQYF. V usage is TRBV19 and J usage is TRBJ2-7, with TRBD1 identical over 7 bases. V lost 7 bases to trimming and J lost 0 bases; unmatched junction nucleotides: 6. This CDR3 is 14 amino acids long. Germline V gene data show CDR1 as LNHDA and CDR2 as SQIVND (reference sequence). Variable domain in full (rest from reference TRBV19 and TRBJ2-7): DGGITQSPKYLFRKEGQNVTLSCEQNLNHDAMYWYRQDPGQGLRLIYYSQIVNDFQKGDIAEGYSVSREKKESFPLTVTSAQKNPTAFYLCASTSTGSSYEQYFGPGTRLTVT.

About this clone: The junction does not match germline at one end; this may be a read error. The V call is TRBV7-7, the J call TRBJ2-3; 14 bases match TRBD2. The CDR3 is 16 residues long. From germline, CDR1 is SSHAT and CDR2 FNYEAQ (reference sequence). CDR3 nucleotide sequence: TGTGCTAGCAGCCAAGGGACTAGCGGGAGTACAGATACGCAGTATTTT. Its protein product is CASSQGTSGSTDTQYF.

Only one count was recorded for this clone. Other DNA sequences in the sample encode the same CDR3. V is TRBV5-1 and J is TRBJ1-1, with D unclear. The V end lost 2 bases, the J end lost 5 bases, and 16 bases lay between the germline ends. Germline loops: CDR1 SGHRS, CDR2 YFSETQ. The CDR3 contains 15 residues. CDR3 sequence reads: CASSLTPRGETEAFF. As DNA, the CDR3 is TGCGCCAGCAGCTTAACCCCTCGCGGGGAAACTGAAGCTTTCTTT.

This rearrangement joins TRBV30 to TRBJ1-5, with D possibly TRBD1 on 5 matching bases. The ends were cut back, 0 bases at V and 2 bases at J, with 14 bases in the middle. Germline CDR1 and CDR2: GTSNPN and SVGIG (reference sequence). The CDR3 is made up of 16 amino acids. Here the CDR3 reads CAWSVTGEGGNQPQHF. Written as DNA, the CDR3 is TGTGCCTGGAGTGTCACGGGGGAAGGCGGCAATCAGCCCCAGCATTTT.

This clone appeared a few times. This rearrangement joins TRBV5-1 to TRBJ2-6; tentative D call: TRBD1 (6 bases). CDR1 is SGHRS, CDR2 YFSETQ, per germline. V lost 4 bases and J 1 base, leaving 9 bases between the germline ends. This CDR3 is built from 15 residues. CDR3 sequence reads: CASSIRGSGANVLTF. Written as DNA, the CDR3 is TGCGCCAGCAGCATCAGGGGATCTGGGGCCAACGTCCTGACTTTC.

J is TRBJ1-2 and V is TRBV28; the D is unclear. V was cut by 3 bases and J by 3 bases, with 11 bases left in between. The length of the CDR3 is 14 residues. Germline V gives CDR1 MDHEN, CDR2 SYDVKM. DNA for the CDR3: TGTGCCAGCAGTTTGCGGGAGTTATACTATGGCTACACCTTC. The encoded protein is CASSLRELYYGYTF.

J is TRBJ1-3 and V is TRBV28; a possible D gene is TRBD1 (5 bases). CDR1 is MDHEN, CDR2 SYDVKM, per germline. The CDR3 sequence is 14 residues long. V was clipped by 3 bases and J by 2 bases, with 8 bases between them. CDR3 nucleotides: TGTGCCAGCAGTTTTAGACAGACTGGAAACACCATATATTTT. Its protein is CASSFRQTGNTIYF. The full variable domain, rest sourced from reference TRBV28 and TRBJ1-3, is DVKVTQSSRYLVKRTGEKVFLECVQDMDHENMFWYRQDPGLGLRLIYFSYDVKMKEKGDIPEGYSVSREKKERFSLILESASTNQTSMYLCASSFRQTGNTIYFGEGSWLTVV.

This clone was detected a few times. The gene calls are TRBV11-2 and TRBJ1-1; D is possibly TRBD1 (5 bases). CDR1 SGHAT and CDR2 FQNNGV come from the germline V gene. The CDR3 sequence is 11 residues long. Trimming pared 6 bases from V and 3 bases from J, leaving 5 bases between. CDR3 nucleotide sequence: TGTGCCAGCAGAGGGGACACTGAAGCTTTCTTT. Translated, it gives CASRGDTEAFF.

Here the CDR3 DNA reads TGTGCCAGCAGCCCCTGGGGGAAGCGGGTTGACTACGAGCAGTACTTC. Translated, it gives CASSPWGKRVDYEQYF. The chain uses TRBV14 and TRBJ2-7, with D maybe TRBD2 (6 bases). Trimming shortened V by 4 bases and J by 3 bases, and 19 bases separated the two germline ends. The CDR3 consists of 16 residues. CDR1 and CDR2 (germline): SGHDN, FVKESK.

The chain links TRBV9 to TRBJ2-2, with D unresolved. The germline V gene has CDR1 SGDLS and CDR2 YYNGEE. The CDR3 consists of 13 residues. Between the trimmed V and J ends, which lost 0 bases and 6 bases, there was a span of 6 bases. The CDR3 spells CASSVGSSGELFF. DNA of the CDR3: TGTGCCAGCAGCGTAGGGTCGTCCGGGGAGCTGTTTTTT.

The chain carries TRBV19 and TRBJ1-6; possible D gene TRBD1, 5 bases. The CDR3 has 14 residues. The V gene lost 3 bases and the J gene lost 8 bases, with 11 bases spanning the gap. Germline V gives CDR1 LNHDA, CDR2 SQIVND (reference sequence). The CDR3 bases are TGTGCCAGTAGTATGGGACCTTTAGATTCACCCCTCCACTTT. As protein: CASSMGPLDSPLHF.

The chain links TRBV6-5 to TRBJ2-2; no definite D call. The CDR3 is 13 amino acids. Germline assignment: CDR1 MNHEY and CDR2 SVGAGI. The V end was cut by 2 bases, the J end by 4 bases, with 5 bases between. The CDR3: CASSYEGTGELFF. The CDR3 nucleotides read TGTGCCAGCAGTTACGAAGGCACCGGGGAGCTGTTTTTT.

The chain has TRBV9 and TRBJ2-3, with 8 bases identical to TRBD2. The CDR3 has 16 residues. Germline trimming cut 0 bases from V and 2 bases from J; bases unmatched to any gene: 5. Germline CDR1 SGDLS, CDR2 YYNGEE. DNA for the CDR3: TGTGCCAGCAGCGTAGATCCAGCGGGAGACACAGATACGCAGTATTTT. It is translated as CASSVDPAGDTDTQYF.

CDR3 bases: TGTGCCATCAGTGTGACAGGGAACACTGAAGCTTTCTTT. Protein sequence: CAISVTGNTEAFF. J is TRBJ1-1 and V is TRBV10-3; a possible D gene is TRBD1 (6 bases). The germline CDR1 and CDR2 sequences are ENHRY and SYGVKD. The CDR3 totals 13 residues. Trimming stripped 4 bases from V and 1 base from J, with 7 bases between.

The J gene is TRBJ2-3, the V gene TRBV11-2; D could derive from TRBD1 or TRBD2 (6 bases each). The CDR3 has 15 residues. Germline V gives CDR1 SGHAT, CDR2 FQNNGV. Trimming stripped 5 bases from V and 2 bases from J, with 14 bases between. DNA for the CDR3: TGTGCCAGCAGCCTGGGGGGCAGGTACACAGATACGCAGTATTTT. Translating it yields CASSLGGRYTDTQYF.

This chain connects TRBV2 to TRBJ2-7; 12 bases map to TRBD1. Trimming took 1 base from V and 5 from J; bases not matched to a gene: 9. Germline CDR1 reads SNHLY; CDR2 reads FYNNEI. This CDR3 has 17 amino acids. Here the CDR3 reads CASSEGGTGGLTDEQYF. DNA of the CDR3: TGTGCCAGCAGTGAAGGAGGGACAGGGGGCCTTACTGACGAGCAGTACTTC.

J is TRBJ2-6 and V is TRBV5-4; the D is unclear. The V and J ends lost 7 bases and 5 bases respectively, with 19 bases between them. The CDR3 length is 16 residues. CDR1 and CDR2 from the germline V gene are SGHNT and YYREEE (reference sequence). CDR3 protein: CASPLLRQSRANVLTF. Here the CDR3 DNA reads TGTGCCAGCCCGTTGCTCAGACAAAGTCGGGCCAACGTCCTGACTTTC.

This chain uses TRBV18 with TRBJ2-1; no clear D. CDR3 length: 16 residues. The V and J ends lost 6 bases and 6 bases respectively, with 21 bases between them. The germline V gene encodes CDR1 KGHSH and CDR2 LQKENI. The DNA for the CDR3 is TGTGCCAGCTCGCGATCCCCACAAATCCCCACCAATGAGCAGTTCTTC. Amino acid sequence: CASSRSPQIPTNEQFF.

The J gene is TRBJ2-2, the V gene TRBV25-1; D is tentatively TRBD1 or TRBD2 (5 bases each). The V gene lost 0 bases and the J gene lost 5 bases, with 10 bases spanning the gap. This CDR3 contains 15 residues. CDR1 and CDR2 from the germline V gene are MGHDK and SYGVNS. The CDR3: CASSEYRGATGELFF. CDR3 sequence (DNA): TGTGCCAGCAGTGAATACCGGGGCGCAACCGGGGAGCTGTTTTTT.